The 9 T cell receptor beta chains below were found in one sample sequenced in a study of identical twins. In TCRdb, the 5' RACE reads were re-called with MiXCR into one record per CDR3 protein. Found here are 1.5 million or so distinct CDR3 sequences, under 35% of them singletons; the top ten hold approximately 0.29%. What was sequenced was cord blood. The receptors originated from a newborn girl in good health.

Note on this clonotype: A read error may account for a junction end that differs from germline. This sequence joins TRBV6-6 and TRBJ1-2; D unclear. The V gene's germline CDR1 is MNHNY and CDR2 SVGAGI (reference sequence). The CDR3 contains 11 residues. This CDR3 reads CASSYLDGSTF. The DNA for the CDR3 is TGTGCCAGCAGTTACCTCGATGGCTCCACCTTC.

The V call is TRBV20-1, the J call TRBJ1-1; maybe TRBD1 (5 bases). V lost 1 base to trimming and J lost 4 bases, with 16 bases between them. This CDR3 region has 15 residues. Germline loops: CDR1 DFQATT, CDR2 SNEGSKA (reference sequence). This CDR3 reads CSARGAKGKATEAFF. Here the CDR3 DNA reads TGCAGTGCTAGAGGGGCCAAGGGGAAGGCCACTGAAGCTTTCTTT.

This clonotype has just a few counts. This chain connects TRBV28 to TRBJ2-3, with D possibly matching TRBD2 (6 bases). The V end lost 7 bases, the J end lost 6 bases, and 20 bases lay between the germline ends. The CDR3 loop spans 15 amino acids. CDR1 is MDHEN and CDR2 is SYDVKM in the germline V gene. The DNA of the CDR3 is TGTGCCAGCAAGCCAGTGTGGGTTCGGGGGGATACGCAGTATTTT. This translates into CASKPVWVRGDTQYF. Using reference TRBV28 and TRBJ2-3 for the parts outside the CDR3, the full variable domain is DVKVTQSSRYLVKRTGEKVFLECVQDMDHENMFWYRQDPGLGLRLIYFSYDVKMKEKGDIPEGYSVSREKKERFSLILESASTNQTSMYLCASKPVWVRGDTQYFGPGTRLTVL.

V usage is TRBV20-1 and J usage is TRBJ2-5, with D perhaps TRBD2 (5 bases). The DNA end is a closer match to TRBJ2-7, so the J assignment may be wrong. Germline values: CDR1 DFQATT, CDR2 SNEGSKA (reference sequence). The CDR3 runs to 14 residues. The CDR3 sequence: CSAIGVVGGYEQYF. The CDR3 DNA is TGCAGTGCCATCGGGGTCGTCGGAGGCTACGAGCAGTACTTC.

This clonotype was seen a few times. The chain combines TRBV3-1 with TRBJ2-1; TRBD2 agrees at 9 bases. With the DNA end fitting TRBJ2-7 better, the J assignment may be wrong. The CDR3 loop spans 17 amino acids. Germline V gives CDR1 LGHDT, CDR2 YNNKEL (reference sequence). The CDR3 DNA follows: TGTGCCAGCAGCCAAAAGTTTAGCGGGAGCTCCTACAATGAGCAGTACTTC. It codes for CASSQKFSGSSYNEQYF.

This clonotype was counted ten times or more. A much more abundant neighbour one base away suggests this may be a read error. The chain has TRBV9 and TRBJ2-3; D unclear. Trimming removed 1 base from V and 4 bases from J, with 4 bases in between. Germline CDR1 and CDR2: SGDLS and YYNGEE. The CDR3 runs 12 residues. The CDR3 region has the DNA TGTGCCAGCAGCGTACTAGCAGATACGCAGTATTTT. It codes for CASSVLADTQYF.

This clonotype occurred a few times. V gene TRBV20-1 combines with J gene TRBJ2-3; unclear D gene. The CDR3 totals 13 residues. Germline CDR1 DFQATT, CDR2 SNEGSKA (reference sequence). Trimming shortened V by 3 bases and J by 11 bases, and 18 bases separated the two germline ends. This CDR3 is CSASRVGEGEQYF. In nucleotides, the CDR3 is TGCAGTGCTAGTAGGGTGGGTGAAGGTGAGCAGTATTTT.

This clonotype was detected only a few times. The gene calls are TRBV4-2 and TRBJ2-7; D is perhaps TRBD2 (5 bases). V dropped 8 bases and J dropped 3 bases, with 8 bases sitting between them. Looked up from germline, CDR1 is LGHNA and CDR2 is YNFKEQ. This CDR3 region has 11 residues. The CDR3 coding sequence is TGTGCCAGCCAAGGAGGCTACGAGCAGTACTTC. Amino acids: CASQGGYEQYF.

Ten or more counts support this clonotype. This rearrangement joins TRBV7-9 to TRBJ2-7; TRBD2 aligns across 11 bases. Germline V gene data show CDR1 as SEHNR and CDR2 as FQNEAQ (reference sequence). With 6 bases clipped from V and 3 bases from J, the junction kept 7 bases outside the gene matches. The CDR3 runs to 15 residues. CDR3 in DNA: TGTGCCAGCAGTTTTCCCGGGACTAGCGGCTACGAGCAGTACTTC. This translates into CASSFPGTSGYEQYF. Full variable domain (outside the CDR3, taken from reference TRBV7-9 and TRBJ2-7): DTGVSQNPRHKITKRGQNVTFRCDPISEHNRLYWYRQTLGQGPEFLTYFQNEAQLEKSRLLSDRFSAERPKGSFSTLEIQRTEQGDSAMYLCASSFPGTSGYEQYFGPGTRLTVT.